Here is one T cell receptor (beta chain) with its context. The antigen is not known. This sample was taken from a study of long-term antiretroviral therapy in people with HIV. This CDR3 spans 15 amino acids. V shed 5 bases and J 6 bases; nucleotides not matched to a gene: 9. The germline V gene has CDR1 SGHAT and CDR2 FQNNGV. It was in the United States that all participants with HIV were treated. Study observations and caveats: Subsequent to ART, diversity was augmented yet persisted below that of transplant donor controls. Against controls, HIV repertoires showed narrower ranges of CDR3 length.

immunoSEQ v3.0 was run at survey level. Clones were sequenced by immunoSEQ multiplex PCR, and TCRdb holds only the in-frame ones, with some missing. The sample consists of about 30,000 clones, around 84% of them appearing once. The chain employs TRBV11-2 and TRBJ2-1; 8 bases fit TRBD1. The source was unsorted PBMCs, collected approximately 2.9 years before starting antiretroviral therapy. This sequence was found in a woman in her twenties or thirties with HIV. CDR3 in DNA: TGTGCCAGCAGCCCCGACAGGGGAAGTAGCAATGAGCAGTTCTTC. This encodes CASSPDRGSSNEQFF.